Given below is one TCR beta chain in context. This CDR3 comprises 16 residues. Germline V gene data show CDR1 as MNHEY and CDR2 as SVGAGI. The V end was cut by 0 bases, the J end by 0 bases, with 8 bases between. Clones were sequenced by immunoSEQ multiplex PCR, and TCRdb holds only the in-frame ones, with some missing. The table has around 250,000 clones, roughly 80% seen once. In the 2 weeks before study entry, exposed participants met a COVID-19 case, which was PCR-confirmed or clinician-diagnosed. The sample is drawn from a study of blood T cell repertoires in COVID-19. Study-level information: The United States, Italy and Spain supplied acute and convalescent COVID-19 samples.

This clonotype was obtained from a man between 35 and 55 years old who had been exposed to COVID-19. V gene TRBV6-5 combines with J gene TRBJ1-4; D unresolved. Sequencing was performed on PBMCs or T cells enriched from blood (not recorded which). The CDR3 protein is CASSYSSGATNEKLFF. DNA for the CDR3: TGTGCCAGCAGTTACTCGAGCGGGGCAACTAATGAAAAACTGTTTTTT.